The next 15 T cell receptor beta chains were all read from a single sample in a study of blood T cell repertoires in COVID-19. This table comes from immunoSEQ multiplex PCR, and its TCRdb copy is limited to in-frame clones, with some not included. There are 75,000 to 95,000 clones in the sample; around 88% occur only once, and about a sixth lies in the top ten. Sequenced material: peripheral blood. The receptor set was obtained from a woman aged 55-70 years with COVID-19, enrolled during active disease.

J is TRBJ1-2 and V is TRBV2; a possible D gene is TRBD1 (5 bases). Germline CDR1 is SNHLY and CDR2 is FYNNEI. The CDR3 runs to 14 residues. V was trimmed by 9 bases and J by 0 bases, leaving 14 bases between them. Here the CDR3 reads CARGGISTNYGYTF. In nucleotides, the CDR3 is TGTGCCAGGGGGGGGATATCAACTAACTATGGCTACACCTTC.

The chain combines TRBV28 with TRBJ2-7, with no clear D. There are 12 residues in the CDR3. Trimming left V 3 bases short and J 5 bases short, with 8 bases between. Germline CDR1 is MDHEN and CDR2 is SYDVKM. The CDR3 spells CASSFRLNEQYF. The CDR3 nucleotides read TGTGCCAGCAGTTTCCGGTTGAACGAGCAGTACTTC.

The chain links TRBV7-2 to TRBJ1-2, with a possible D match to TRBD1 (5 bases). The CDR3 is 16 residues long. Trimming removed 4 bases from V and 14 bases from J, with 29 bases in between. The germline V gene encodes CDR1 SGHTA and CDR2 FQGNSA. DNA for the CDR3: TGTGCCAGCAGCTCAACCTCCAGTACTACCCCCTCGAGACAGACCTTC. The encoded protein is CASSSTSSTTPSRQTF.

The chain has TRBV5-1 and TRBJ2-3; 8 nucleotides agree with TRBD2. This CDR3 spans 15 amino acids. Per germline, CDR1 SGHRS and CDR2 YFSETQ. V was pared by 3 bases and J by 3 bases, with 6 bases of the junction left unmatched. Here the CDR3 reads CASSSGGAGTDTQYF. The CDR3 DNA is TGCGCCAGCAGCTCCGGGGGGGCGGGGACAGATACGCAGTATTTT.

The chain has TRBV27 and TRBJ2-7; possibly TRBD2 for D (6 bases). Germline loops: CDR1 MNHEY, CDR2 SMNVEV (reference sequence). Trimming cost V 7 bases and J 6 bases, with 16 bases left between them. CDR3 size: 13 residues. CDR3 residues: CASKWSQGGEQYF. The DNA of the CDR3 is TGTGCCAGCAAATGGTCTCAGGGAGGCGAGCAGTACTTC.

This clone is a singleton in its sample. This sequence joins TRBV7-3 and TRBJ2-2; 8 bases agree with TRBD2. The germline V gene has CDR1 SGHTA and CDR2 FQGTGA. Unmatched junction bases numbered 0, after V lost 3 bases and J lost 0 bases. The CDR3 contains 15 residues. The CDR3 region is CASSFSGANTGELFF. CDR3 sequence (DNA): TGTGCCAGCAGCTTTAGCGGGGCGAACACCGGGGAGCTGTTTTTT.

The V gene is TRBV28, the J gene TRBJ2-7, with 9 bases matching TRBD1. CDR3 size: 15 residues. CDR1 is MDHEN and CDR2 is SYDVKM in the germline V gene. The J segment lost 1 base and the V segment lost 5 bases, leaving 6 bases of the junction unmatched. CDR3 protein: CASSLMTGGSYEQYF. CDR3 bases: TGTGCCAGCAGTCTTATGACAGGGGGTTCCTACGAGCAGTACTTC. The whole variable domain, remainder taken from reference TRBV28 and TRBJ2-7, is DVKVTQSSRYLVKRTGEKVFLECVQDMDHENMFWYRQDPGLGLRLIYFSYDVKMKEKGDIPEGYSVSREKKERFSLILESASTNQTSMYLCASSLMTGGSYEQYFGPGTRLTVT.

This chain links TRBV12-3 or TRBV12-4 with TRBJ1-1, with D uncertain. V lost 6 bases, J lost 4 bases, and 6 bases lay in between. The CDR3 runs to 11 residues. DNA of the CDR3: TGTGCCAGCAGGGGAGGCACTGAAGCTTTCTTT. Translation: CASRGGTEAFF.

The V gene is TRBV4-1, the J gene TRBJ1-6; 8 positions match TRBD1. The CDR3 is 16 residues long. The germline V gene encodes CDR1 MGHRA and CDR2 YSYEKL. With V trimmed by 0 bases and J by 9 bases, 7 bases remained unmatched. As DNA, the CDR3 is TGCGCCAGCAGCCAAGATCCTGGACAGGGAAGTTCACCCCTCCACTTT. Protein product: CASSQDPGQGSSPLHF.

V gene TRBV18 combines with J gene TRBJ1-1; D possibly corresponds to TRBD1 (5 bases). Per the germline V gene, CDR1 is KGHSH and CDR2 is LQKENI. With 0 bases removed from V and 10 bases from J, the gap between germline ends came to 18 bases. There are 15 residues in the CDR3. CDR3 sequence: CASSPPGLEGLGAFF. DNA of the CDR3: TGTGCCAGCTCACCACCGGGACTGGAGGGGTTAGGAGCTTTCTTT.

The J gene is TRBJ2-7, the V gene TRBV20-1; D gene unclear. Trimming removed 3 bases at V and 2 bases at J, with 11 bases between. Per germline, CDR1 DFQATT and CDR2 SNEGSKA (reference sequence). The length of the CDR3 is 13 residues. The CDR3 region has the DNA TGCAGTGCTAGTTTGCCGAACACCTACGAGCAGTACTTC. This gives the protein CSASLPNTYEQYF.

This chain links TRBV2 with TRBJ1-1; weak D call: TRBD1 (5 bases). Per the germline V gene, CDR1 is SNHLY and CDR2 is FYNNEI. The CDR3 length is 14 residues. Trimming removed 10 bases at V and 0 bases at J, with 15 bases between. The CDR3 sequence: CATKTVGMNTEAFF. The CDR3 DNA reads TGTGCCACTAAGACAGTTGGGATGAACACTGAAGCTTTCTTT. Combining the CDR3 with reference TRBV2 and TRBJ1-1 gives the whole variable domain EPEVTQTPSHQVTQMGQEVILRCVPISNHLYFYWYRQILGQKVEFLVSFYNNEISEKSEIFDDQFSVERPDGSNFTLKIRSTKLEDSAMYFCATKTVGMNTEAFFGQGTRLTVV.

Here the CDR3 DNA reads TGTGCCAGCAGCGATAAGTTGGGGGGATACGAGCAGTACTTC. Translated, it gives CASSDKLGGYEQYF. The V and J genes are TRBV11-2 and TRBJ2-7, with a weak D call TRBD2 (6 bases). The V end was cut by 5 bases, the J end by 4 bases, with 15 bases between. From germline, CDR1 is SGHAT and CDR2 FQNNGV. The CDR3 has 14 amino acids.

This chain uses TRBV11-2 with TRBJ1-6; TRBD1 agrees at 7 bases. The V gene end was trimmed by 2 bases and the J gene end by 3 bases; junction bases not matched to a gene: 1. The CDR3 is made up of 15 amino acids. CDR1 is SGHAT, CDR2 FQNNGV, per germline. The CDR3 reads CASSLWDSYNSPLHF. Here the CDR3 DNA reads TGTGCCAGCAGCTTATGGGACAGCTATAATTCACCCCTCCACTTT. Based on the CDR3 plus reference TRBV11-2 and TRBJ1-6, the full variable domain is EAGVAQSPRYKIIEKRQSVAFWCNPISGHATLYWYQQILGQGPKLLIQFQNNGVVDDSQLPKDRFSAERLKGVDSTLKIQPAKLEDSAVYLCASSLWDSYNSPLHFGNGTRLTVT.

The rearrangement links TRBV9 to TRBJ1-2, with a tentative D call TRBD1 (5 bases). From germline, CDR1 is SGDLS and CDR2 YYNGEE. This CDR3 contains 15 residues. Trimming stripped 3 bases from V and 4 bases from J, with 16 bases between. The chain's CDR3 is CASSGRLGLSYGYTF. In nucleotides, the CDR3 is TGTGCCAGCAGCGGACGATTGGGACTCAGCTATGGCTACACCTTC.